Listed below are T cell receptor beta chains from one sample, sequenced in a study of blood T cell repertoires in COVID-19. Assay: immunoSEQ multiplex PCR; the TCRdb copy retains only in-frame clones and omits some. The sample lists roughly 80,000 clones; about four fifths were seen once. Sequenced: peripheral blood. Every receptor here comes from a man aged 50-60 years with acute or convalescent COVID-19. Each CDR3 is given with its conserved first and last residue. Fields, in order: clone size, V gene, J gene, D gene, CDR3 DNA, CDR3 protein. D genes are given only for firm matches. Clone size is stated in some rows and not others, as once, few, many or a class when expanded.

few	TRBV6-5	TRBJ1-3	-	TGTGCCAGCAGAAAAGGGAGGACCTCTGGAAACACCATATATTTT	CASRKGRTSGNTIYF
-	TRBV5-1	TRBJ2-7	-	TGCGCCAGCAGCTTGTTCGGCTACGAGCAGTACTTC	CASSLFGYEQYF
-	TRBV11-3	TRBJ2-7	TRBD2	TGTGCCAGCAGCTCCCGAGCGGGAGCCCTACCTGAGCAGTACTTC	CASSSRAGALPEQYF
-	TRBV12-3/TRBV12-4	TRBJ1-1	-	TGTGCCACCCGAAAGCAGAACACTGAAGCTTTCTTT	CATRKQNTEAFF
-	TRBV4-2	TRBJ2-7	-	TGTGCCAGCAGCCAATTGGAGGGGCCCGAGCAGTACTTC	CASSQLEGPEQYF
-	TRBV3-1/TRBV3-2	TRBJ2-7	TRBD1	TGTGCCAGCAGCCGGGGACAGGGCCCCTACGAGCAGTACTTC	CASSRGQGPYEQYF
-	TRBV6-2/TRBV6-3	TRBJ2-1	TRBD1	TGTGCCAGCAGTTACTCCGGGACAGGGGTGAATGAGCAGTTCTTC	CASSYSGTGVNEQFF
-	TRBV27	TRBJ1-1	-	TGTGCCAGCACAGACATCCCTGCCACTGAAGCTTTCTTT	CASTDIPATEAFF
-	TRBV4-3	TRBJ2-2	-	TGCGCCAGCAGCTGGGGAGCGGCCACCGGGGAGCTGTTTTTT	CASSWGAATGELFF
-	TRBV29-1	TRBJ1-4	TRBD1	TGCAGCGTTTACAGGGGCGTGGATGAAAAACTGTTTTTT	CSVYRGVDEKLFF
-	TRBV5-4	TRBJ2-5	TRBD1	TGTGCCAGCAGCGGAGGACAGGGAGAAGAGACCCAGTACTTC	CASSGGQGEETQYF
once	TRBV19	TRBJ2-1	-	TGTGCCAGTAGTACCCCCGCCGGCGGGGGCAATCTTAATGAGCAGTTCTTC	CASSTPAGGGNLNEQFF
-	TRBV9	TRBJ2-5	TRBD2	TGTGCCAGCAGCGTAGGAGGCGGGGGAACTACGGAGTCCCAGTACTTC	CASSVGGGGTTESQYF
-	TRBV28	TRBJ2-1	-	TGTGCCAGCAGTGGCCGATCGACAGGCCAAAATGAGCAGTTCTTC	CASSGRSTGQNEQFF
-	TRBV27	TRBJ2-3	-	TGTGCCAGCAGTCTCGAAAGAGGAGATACGCAGTATTTT	CASSLERGDTQYF
-	TRBV10-3	TRBJ1-4	TRBD1	TGTGCCATCAGAGATCCGGGACAGGGAGAAAAACTGTTTTTT	CAIRDPGQGEKLFF
-	TRBV12-3/TRBV12-4	TRBJ2-1	TRBD2	TGTGCCAGCAGGCCTACGGGGGGTGAGCAGTTCTTC	CASRPTGGEQFF
-	TRBV7-2	TRBJ2-2	TRBD1	TGTGCCAGCAGCTCCAGGGGACAGGGACTACAAAGGGGGGAGCTGTTTTTT	CASSSRGQGLQRGELFF
-	TRBV6-1	TRBJ2-1	TRBD1	TGTGCCAGCAGTGGCCTGACAGGGGGTACCTACAATGAGCAGTTCTTC	CASSGLTGGTYNEQFF
once	TRBV5-1	TRBJ2-6	TRBD1	TGCGCCAGCAGCTCCGGACAGGGGCCTAAGCGTACTGGGGCCAACGTCCTGACTTTC	CASSSGQGPKRTGANVLTF
-	TRBV7-9	TRBJ2-5	-	TGTGCCAGCAGCCCCCAGGAGACCCAGTACTTC	CASSPQETQYF
-	TRBV4-1	TRBJ2-1	-	TGCGCCAGCAGCCAAGAGGGGGCTCCCCCCCTCAATGAGCAGTTCTTC	CASSQEGAPPLNEQFF
-	TRBV7-3	TRBJ2-1	-	TGTGCCAGCAGCTTAAGTGCGGGGGCATCAGCCAATGAGCAGTTCTTC	CASSLSAGASANEQFF
-	TRBV29-1	TRBJ1-1	-	TGCAGCGGGGAAGAAAACATGAACACTGAAGCTTTCTTT	CSGEENMNTEAFF
-	TRBV19	TRBJ1-5	-	TGTGCCACCCTATTCACGGGAGGTGGGGACAATCAGCCCCAGCATTTT	CATLFTGGGDNQPQHF
-	TRBV7-9	TRBJ2-5	-	TGTGCCAGCAGCCTTACAGGGTCCTTGCAAGAGACCCAGTACTTC	CASSLTGSLQETQYF
-	TRBV30	TRBJ2-3	TRBD2	TGTGCCTGGAGTGTAGGACAACTAGCGGGGGGGCCTACGCAGTATTTT	CAWSVGQLAGGPTQYF
-	TRBV11-3	TRBJ2-7	-	TGTGCCAGCGCGGTAATAGCCCCTTACGAGCAGTACTTC	CASAVIAPYEQYF
once	TRBV3-1/TRBV3-2	TRBJ2-1	TRBD2	TGTGCCAGCAGCCAAGTAACAACGGGACTAGCTTACAATGAGCAGTTCTTC	CASSQVTTGLAYNEQFF
few	TRBV11-2	TRBJ2-2	-	TGTGCCAGCAGAACAGGTTTAACCGGGGAGCTGTTTTTT	CASRTGLTGELFF
-	TRBV7-2	TRBJ2-7	-	TGTGCCAGCAGCTTAGGGGTAGCTTCATCCTACGAGCAGTACTTC	CASSLGVASSYEQYF
-	TRBV18	TRBJ2-3	-	TGTGCCAGCTCACCACCGGCCAGGGGCGGAGATACGCAGTATTTT	CASSPPARGGDTQYF
once	TRBV4-2	TRBJ1-3	-	TGTGCCAGCAGCCAAGACAGGGGACGTGGAAACACCATATATTTT	CASSQDRGRGNTIYF
-	TRBV4-3	TRBJ1-1	-	TGCGCCAGCAGCCAAGATGAACAGCTCACTGAAGCTTTCTTT	CASSQDEQLTEAFF
-	TRBV18	TRBJ1-1	-	TGTGCCAGCTCACCGGGACTCCGCACTGAAGCTTTCTTT	CASSPGLRTEAFF
-	TRBV27	TRBJ1-1	-	TGTGCCAGCAGTTTATATCGGGGGACTGAAGCTTTCTTT	CASSLYRGTEAFF
-	TRBV29-1	TRBJ2-2	-	TGCAGCGTTGGACCTCTTTCACAGCTTGACGGGGAGCTGTTTTTT	CSVGPLSQLDGELFF
-	TRBV28	TRBJ2-7	-	TGTGCCAGCAGGTCGGATGGGCCCTACGAGCAGTACTTC	CASRSDGPYEQYF
-	TRBV12-3/TRBV12-4	TRBJ1-4	-	TGTGCCAGCAGTTTAGCTTCAAATGAAAAACTGTTTTTT	CASSLASNEKLFF
-	TRBV30	TRBJ2-2	-	TGTGCCTGGTCCCACGGGGGAACCGGGGAGCTGTTTTTT	CAWSHGGTGELFF
-	TRBV5-6	TRBJ1-6	-	TGTGCCAGCAGCTTAAGGATGGTCGGGAGAGGATCCTATAATTCACCCCTCCACTTT	CASSLRMVGRGSYNSPLHF
-	TRBV6-5	TRBJ1-1	-	TGTGCCAGCAGTTACCAGGGTGTGGGTGAAGCTTTCTTT	CASSYQGVGEAFF
-	TRBV9	TRBJ1-1	-	TGTGCCAGCAGCGTAGAGGGCAGGGTGAGAACTGAAGCTTTCTTT	CASSVEGRVRTEAFF
-	TRBV27	TRBJ2-3	-	TGTGCCAGCAGTTTATCTTTAGGAGGGGCAGATACGCAGTATTTT	CASSLSLGGADTQYF
-	TRBV7-8	TRBJ2-1	TRBD2	TGTGCCAGCAGCTTAGCAGGACTAGCGGGGGTAAATGAGCAGTTCTTC	CASSLAGLAGVNEQFF
-	TRBV6-5	TRBJ1-4	-	TGTGCCAGCAGTCGGACAGAAACTAATGAAAAACTGTTTTTT	CASSRTETNEKLFF
-	TRBV5-1	TRBJ1-6	-	TGCGCCAGCAGCTGGACAGAGGAATTCCCCCTCCACTTT	CASSWTEEFPLHF
-	TRBV29-1	TRBJ2-2	-	TGCAGCGTCCCGGGAAGTACAGGGTCGGGCACCGGGGAGCTGTTTTTT	CSVPGSTGSGTGELFF
-	TRBV7-9	TRBJ1-3	-	TGTGCCAGCAGCTTAGCGCAGAAGGGACTGAAAAGGTCTGGAAACACCATATATTTT	CASSLAQKGLKRSGNTIYF
-	TRBV9	TRBJ2-2	TRBD2	TGTGCCAGCAGCGTAGTACTAGCGGGGAACACCGGGGAGCTGTTTTTT	CASSVVLAGNTGELFF
-	TRBV6-1	TRBJ1-6	TRBD1	TGTGCCAGCAGTGAACGCAGGGGGAATTCACCCCTCCACTTT	CASSERRGNSPLHF
-	TRBV6-2/TRBV6-3	TRBJ2-2	-	TGTGCCAGCAGTTATATCGGAGATCCCAGCACCGGGGAGCTGTTTTTT	CASSYIGDPSTGELFF
-	TRBV4-3	TRBJ1-1	-	TGCGCCAGCAGCCAAGATTCGGTGAACACTGAAGCTTTCTTT	CASSQDSVNTEAFF
-	TRBV7-2	TRBJ1-6	TRBD1	TGTGCCAGCAGCCCCGGGACAGAGAATTCACCCCTCCACTTT	CASSPGTENSPLHF